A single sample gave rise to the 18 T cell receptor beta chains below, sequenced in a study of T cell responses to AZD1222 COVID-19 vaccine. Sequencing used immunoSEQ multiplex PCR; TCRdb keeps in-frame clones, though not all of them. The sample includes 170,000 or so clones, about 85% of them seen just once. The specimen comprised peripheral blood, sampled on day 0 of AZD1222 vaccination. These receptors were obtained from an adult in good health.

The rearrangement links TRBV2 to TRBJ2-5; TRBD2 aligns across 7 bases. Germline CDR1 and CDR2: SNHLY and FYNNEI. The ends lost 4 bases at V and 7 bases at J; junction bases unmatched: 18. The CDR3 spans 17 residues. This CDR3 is CASSVSFGGSVSRTQYF. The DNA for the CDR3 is TGTGCCAGCAGTGTGTCGTTTGGCGGGAGCGTATCTCGGACCCAGTACTTC.

The CDR3, as DNA: TGTGCCAGCTCACCTGCCCTGGCGCTCTACGAGCAGTACTTC. Protein sequence: CASSPALALYEQYF. This chain uses TRBV18 with TRBJ2-7; D uncertain. V was shortened by 3 bases and J by 3 bases, with 12 bases between the two germline ends. The CDR3 length is 14 residues. CDR1 and CDR2 (germline): KGHSH, LQKENI.

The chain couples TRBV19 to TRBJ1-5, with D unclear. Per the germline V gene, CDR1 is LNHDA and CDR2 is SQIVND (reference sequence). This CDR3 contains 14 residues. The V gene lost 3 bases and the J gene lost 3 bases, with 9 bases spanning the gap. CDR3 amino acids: CASSMGLFNQPQHF. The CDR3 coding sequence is TGTGCCAGTAGTATGGGTCTCTTCAATCAGCCCCAGCATTTT. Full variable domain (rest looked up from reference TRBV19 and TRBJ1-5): DGGITQSPKYLFRKEGQNVTLSCEQNLNHDAMYWYRQDPGQGLRLIYYSQIVNDFQKGDIAEGYSVSREKKESFPLTVTSAQKNPTAFYLCASSMGLFNQPQHFGDGTRLSIL.

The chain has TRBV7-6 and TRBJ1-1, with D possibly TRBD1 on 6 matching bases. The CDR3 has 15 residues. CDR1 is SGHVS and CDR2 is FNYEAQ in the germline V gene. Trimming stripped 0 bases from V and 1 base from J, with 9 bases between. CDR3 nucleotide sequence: TGTGCCAGCAGCTTAGCGGCCAGGGGGAACACTGAAGCTTTCTTT. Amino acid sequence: CASSLAARGNTEAFF.

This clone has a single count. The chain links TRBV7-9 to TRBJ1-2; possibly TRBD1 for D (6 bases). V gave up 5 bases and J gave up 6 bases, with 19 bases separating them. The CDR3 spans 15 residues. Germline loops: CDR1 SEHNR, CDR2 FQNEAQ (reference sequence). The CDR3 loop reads CASSLGAIPGDGYTF. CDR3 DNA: TGTGCCAGCAGCCTAGGGGCGATCCCAGGGGATGGCTACACCTTC.

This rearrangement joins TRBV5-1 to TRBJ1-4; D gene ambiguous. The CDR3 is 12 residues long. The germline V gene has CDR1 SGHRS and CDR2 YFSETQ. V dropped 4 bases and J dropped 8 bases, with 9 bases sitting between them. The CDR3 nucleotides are TGCGCCAGCAGCGCAAACAGCGAAAAACTGTTTTTT. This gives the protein CASSANSEKLFF.

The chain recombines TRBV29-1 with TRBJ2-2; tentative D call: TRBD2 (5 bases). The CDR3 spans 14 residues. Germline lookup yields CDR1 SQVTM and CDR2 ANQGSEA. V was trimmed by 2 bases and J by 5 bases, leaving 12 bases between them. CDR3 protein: CSVERAGETGELFF. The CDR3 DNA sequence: TGCAGCGTTGAAAGGGCCGGGGAGACCGGGGAGCTGTTTTTT.

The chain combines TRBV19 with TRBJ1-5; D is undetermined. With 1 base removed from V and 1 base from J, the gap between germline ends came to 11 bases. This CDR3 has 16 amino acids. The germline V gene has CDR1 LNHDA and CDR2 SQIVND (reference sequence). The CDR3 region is CASSIGGGRSNQPQHF. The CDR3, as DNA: TGTGCCAGTAGTATAGGAGGAGGGAGGAGCAATCAGCCCCAGCATTTT.

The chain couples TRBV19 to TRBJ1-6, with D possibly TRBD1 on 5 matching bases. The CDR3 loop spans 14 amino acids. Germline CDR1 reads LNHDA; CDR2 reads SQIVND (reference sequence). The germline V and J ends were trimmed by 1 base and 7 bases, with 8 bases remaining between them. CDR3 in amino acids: CASSIGQTNSPLHF. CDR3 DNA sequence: TGTGCCAGTAGTATAGGACAGACCAATTCACCCCTCCACTTT.

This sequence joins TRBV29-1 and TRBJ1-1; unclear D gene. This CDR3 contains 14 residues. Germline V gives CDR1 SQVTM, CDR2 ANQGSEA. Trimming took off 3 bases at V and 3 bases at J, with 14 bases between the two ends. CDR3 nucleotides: TGCAGCGTTGAGCGGGATACGACCTACACTGAAGCTTTCTTT. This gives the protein CSVERDTTYTEAFF.

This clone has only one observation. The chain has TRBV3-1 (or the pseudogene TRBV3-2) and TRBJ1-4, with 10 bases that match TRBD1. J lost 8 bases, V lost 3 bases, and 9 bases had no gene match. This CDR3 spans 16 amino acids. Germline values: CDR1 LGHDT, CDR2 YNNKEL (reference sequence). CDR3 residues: CASSHLGTGVGEKLFF. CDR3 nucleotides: TGTGCCAGCAGCCATCTCGGGACAGGGGTTGGAGAAAAACTGTTTTTT.

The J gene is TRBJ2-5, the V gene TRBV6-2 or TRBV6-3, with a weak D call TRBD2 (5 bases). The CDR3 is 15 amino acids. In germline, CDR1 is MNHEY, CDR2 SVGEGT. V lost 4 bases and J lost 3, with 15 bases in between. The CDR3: CASSWHRELKETQYF. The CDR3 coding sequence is TGTGCCAGCAGTTGGCACCGGGAACTGAAAGAGACCCAGTACTTC.

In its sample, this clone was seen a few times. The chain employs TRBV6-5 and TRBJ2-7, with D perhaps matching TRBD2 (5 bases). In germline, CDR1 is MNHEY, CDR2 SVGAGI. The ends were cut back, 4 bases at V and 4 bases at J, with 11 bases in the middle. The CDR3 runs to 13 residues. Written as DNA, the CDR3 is TGTGCCAGCAGTTTCGGAGCGGCGTACGAGCAGTACTTC. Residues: CASSFGAAYEQYF.

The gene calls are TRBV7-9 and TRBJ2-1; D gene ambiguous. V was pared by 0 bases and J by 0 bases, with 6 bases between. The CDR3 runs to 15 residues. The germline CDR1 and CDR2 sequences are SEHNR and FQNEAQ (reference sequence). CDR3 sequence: CASSLALSSYNEQFF. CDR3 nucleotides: TGTGCCAGCAGCTTAGCCCTAAGCTCCTACAATGAGCAGTTCTTC.

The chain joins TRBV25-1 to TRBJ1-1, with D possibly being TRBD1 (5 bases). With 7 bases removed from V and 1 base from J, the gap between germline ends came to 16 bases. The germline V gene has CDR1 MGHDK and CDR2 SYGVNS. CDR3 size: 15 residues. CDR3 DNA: TGTGCCAGCACTCCGAGGGCGGGGGGGAACACTGAAGCTTTCTTT. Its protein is CASTPRAGGNTEAFF.

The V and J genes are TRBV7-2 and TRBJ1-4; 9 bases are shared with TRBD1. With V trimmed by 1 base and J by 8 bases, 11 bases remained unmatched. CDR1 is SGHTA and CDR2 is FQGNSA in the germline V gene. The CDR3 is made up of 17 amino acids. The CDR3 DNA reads TGTGCCAGCAGCTTAGTTGGCTTGGGACAGGGCCAGGAAAAACTGTTTTTT. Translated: CASSLVGLGQGQEKLFF.

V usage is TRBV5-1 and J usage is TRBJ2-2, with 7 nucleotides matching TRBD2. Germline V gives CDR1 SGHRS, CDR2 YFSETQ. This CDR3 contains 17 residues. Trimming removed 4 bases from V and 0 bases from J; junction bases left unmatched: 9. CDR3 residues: CASSLPLAVANTGELFF. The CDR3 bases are TGCGCCAGCAGCCTGCCCCTAGCGGTCGCGAACACCGGGGAGCTGTTTTTT.

CDR3 sequence: CASIYSPNTEAFF. The DNA of the CDR3 is TGTGCCAGCATCTATTCACCGAACACTGAAGCTTTCTTT. This chain uses TRBV2 with TRBJ1-1; no reliable D call. The CDR3 runs to 13 residues. Germline V lookup: CDR1 SNHLY, CDR2 FYNNEI. The V gene lost 7 bases and the J gene lost 1 base, with 10 bases spanning the gap.